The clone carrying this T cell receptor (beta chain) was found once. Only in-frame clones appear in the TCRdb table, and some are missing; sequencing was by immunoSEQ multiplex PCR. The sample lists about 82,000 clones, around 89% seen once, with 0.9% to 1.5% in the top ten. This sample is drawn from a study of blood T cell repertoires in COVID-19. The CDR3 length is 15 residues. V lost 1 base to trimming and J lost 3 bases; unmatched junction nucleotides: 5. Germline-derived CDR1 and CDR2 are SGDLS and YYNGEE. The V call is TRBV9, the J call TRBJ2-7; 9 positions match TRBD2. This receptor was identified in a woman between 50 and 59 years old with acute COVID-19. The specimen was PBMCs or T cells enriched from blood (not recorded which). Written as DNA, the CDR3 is TGTGCCAGCAGCGTAAGTAGCGGGAGAATCTACGAGCAGTACTTC. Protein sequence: CASSVSSGRIYEQYF.